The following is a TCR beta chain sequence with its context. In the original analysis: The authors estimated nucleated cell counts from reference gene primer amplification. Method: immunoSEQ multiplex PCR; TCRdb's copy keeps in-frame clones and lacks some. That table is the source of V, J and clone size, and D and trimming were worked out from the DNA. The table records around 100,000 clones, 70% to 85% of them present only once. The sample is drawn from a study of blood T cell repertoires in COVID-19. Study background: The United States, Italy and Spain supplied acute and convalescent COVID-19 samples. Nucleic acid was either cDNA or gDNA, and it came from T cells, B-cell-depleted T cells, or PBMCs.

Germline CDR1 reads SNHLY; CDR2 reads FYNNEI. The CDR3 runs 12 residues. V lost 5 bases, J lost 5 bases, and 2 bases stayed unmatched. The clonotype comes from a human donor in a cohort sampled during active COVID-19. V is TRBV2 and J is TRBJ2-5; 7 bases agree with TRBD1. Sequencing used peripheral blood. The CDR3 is CASSPQGETQYF. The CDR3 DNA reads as TGTGCCAGCAGTCCACAGGGGGAGACCCAGTACTTC. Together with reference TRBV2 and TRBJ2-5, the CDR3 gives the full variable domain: EPEVTQTPSHQVTQMGQEVILRCVPISNHLYFYWYRQILGQKVEFLVSFYNNEISEKSEIFDDQFSVERPDGSNFTLKIRSTKLEDSAMYFCASSPQGETQYFGPGTRLLVL.